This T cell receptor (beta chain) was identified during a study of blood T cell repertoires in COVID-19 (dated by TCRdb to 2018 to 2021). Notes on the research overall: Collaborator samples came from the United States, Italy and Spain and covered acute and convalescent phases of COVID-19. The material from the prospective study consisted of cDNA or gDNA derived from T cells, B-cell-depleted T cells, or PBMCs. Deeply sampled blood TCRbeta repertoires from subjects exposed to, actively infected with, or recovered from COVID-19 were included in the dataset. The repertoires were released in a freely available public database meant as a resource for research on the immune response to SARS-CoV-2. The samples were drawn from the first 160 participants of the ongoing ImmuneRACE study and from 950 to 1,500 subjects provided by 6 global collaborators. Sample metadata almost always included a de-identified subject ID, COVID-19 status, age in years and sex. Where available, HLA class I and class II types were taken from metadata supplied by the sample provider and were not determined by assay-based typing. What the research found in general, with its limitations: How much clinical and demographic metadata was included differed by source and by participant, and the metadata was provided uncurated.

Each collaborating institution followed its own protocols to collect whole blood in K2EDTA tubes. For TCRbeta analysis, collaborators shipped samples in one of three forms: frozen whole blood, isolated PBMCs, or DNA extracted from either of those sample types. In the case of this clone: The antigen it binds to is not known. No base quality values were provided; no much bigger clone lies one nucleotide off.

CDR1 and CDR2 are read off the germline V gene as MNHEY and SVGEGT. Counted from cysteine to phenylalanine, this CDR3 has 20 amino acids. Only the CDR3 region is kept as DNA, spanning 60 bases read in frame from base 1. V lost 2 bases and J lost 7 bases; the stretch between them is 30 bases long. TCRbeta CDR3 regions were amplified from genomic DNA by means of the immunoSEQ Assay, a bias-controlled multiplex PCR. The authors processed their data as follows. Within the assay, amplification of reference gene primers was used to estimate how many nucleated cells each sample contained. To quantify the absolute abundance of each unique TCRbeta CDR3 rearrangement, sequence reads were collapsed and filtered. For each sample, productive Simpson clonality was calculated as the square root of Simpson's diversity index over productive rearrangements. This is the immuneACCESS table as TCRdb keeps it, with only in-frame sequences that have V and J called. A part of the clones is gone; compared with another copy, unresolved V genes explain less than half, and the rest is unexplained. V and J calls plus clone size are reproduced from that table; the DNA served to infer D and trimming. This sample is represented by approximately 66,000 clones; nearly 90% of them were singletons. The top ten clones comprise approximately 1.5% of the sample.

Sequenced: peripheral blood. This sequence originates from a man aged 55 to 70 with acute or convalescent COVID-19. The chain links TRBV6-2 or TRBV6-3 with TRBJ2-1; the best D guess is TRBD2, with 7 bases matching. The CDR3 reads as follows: CASSYELSLLAGGGKNEQFF. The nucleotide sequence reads TGTGCCAGCAGTTACGAGCTCTCCCTCCTGGCAGGCGGGGGCAAGAATGAGCAGTTCTTC.